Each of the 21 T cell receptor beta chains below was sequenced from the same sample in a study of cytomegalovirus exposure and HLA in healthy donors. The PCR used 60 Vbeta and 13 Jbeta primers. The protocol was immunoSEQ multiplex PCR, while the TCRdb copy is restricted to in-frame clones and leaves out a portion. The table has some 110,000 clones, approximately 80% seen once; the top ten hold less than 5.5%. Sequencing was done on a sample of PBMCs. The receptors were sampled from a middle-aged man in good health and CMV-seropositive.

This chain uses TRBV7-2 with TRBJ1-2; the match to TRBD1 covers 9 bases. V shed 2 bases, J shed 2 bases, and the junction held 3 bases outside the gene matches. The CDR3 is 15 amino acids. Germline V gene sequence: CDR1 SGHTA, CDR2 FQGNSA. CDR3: CASSLYGQGNYGYTF. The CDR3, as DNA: TGTGCCAGCAGCTTATACGGACAGGGGAACTATGGCTACACCTTC.

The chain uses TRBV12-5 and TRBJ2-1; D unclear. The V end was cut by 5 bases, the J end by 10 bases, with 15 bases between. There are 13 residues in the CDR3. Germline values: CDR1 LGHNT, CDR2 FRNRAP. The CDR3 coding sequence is TGTGCTAGTGGTGGTGTCACTTTGTGGGAGCAGTTCTTC. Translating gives CASGGVTLWEQFF. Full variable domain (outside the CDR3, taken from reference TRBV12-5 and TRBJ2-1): DARVTQTPRHKVTEMGQEVTMRCQPILGHNTVFWYRQTMMQGLELLAYFRNRAPLDDSGMPKDRFSAEMPDATLATLKIQPSEPRDSAVYFCASGGVTLWEQFFGPGTRLTVL.

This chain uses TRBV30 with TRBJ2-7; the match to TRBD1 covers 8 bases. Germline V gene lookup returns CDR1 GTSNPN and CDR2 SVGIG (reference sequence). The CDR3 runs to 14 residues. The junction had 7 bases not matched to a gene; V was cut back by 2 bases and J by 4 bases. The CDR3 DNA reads TGTGCCTGGAGTCCCTTGGACAGGGAATACGAGCAGTACTTC. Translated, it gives CAWSPLDREYEQYF.

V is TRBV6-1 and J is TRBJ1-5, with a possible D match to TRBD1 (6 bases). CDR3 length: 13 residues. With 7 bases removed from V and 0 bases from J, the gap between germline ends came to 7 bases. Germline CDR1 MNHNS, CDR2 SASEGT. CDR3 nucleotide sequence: TGTGCCAGCAAGGGGGATAGCAATCAGCCCCAGCATTTT. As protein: CASKGDSNQPQHF.

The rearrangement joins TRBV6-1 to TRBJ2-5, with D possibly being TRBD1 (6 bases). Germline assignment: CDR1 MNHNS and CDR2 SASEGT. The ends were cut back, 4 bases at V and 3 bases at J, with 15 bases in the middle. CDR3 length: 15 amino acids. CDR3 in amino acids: CASSAAGAGEETQYF. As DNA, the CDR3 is TGTGCCAGCAGTGCCGCTGGGGCAGGGGAAGAGACCCAGTACTTC.

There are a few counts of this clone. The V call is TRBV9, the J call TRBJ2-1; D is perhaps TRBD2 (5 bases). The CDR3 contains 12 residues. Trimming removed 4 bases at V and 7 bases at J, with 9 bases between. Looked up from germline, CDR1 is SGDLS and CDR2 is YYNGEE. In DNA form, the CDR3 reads TGTGCCAGCAGCAGCGGCCTAAATGAGCAGTTCTTC. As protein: CASSSGLNEQFF.

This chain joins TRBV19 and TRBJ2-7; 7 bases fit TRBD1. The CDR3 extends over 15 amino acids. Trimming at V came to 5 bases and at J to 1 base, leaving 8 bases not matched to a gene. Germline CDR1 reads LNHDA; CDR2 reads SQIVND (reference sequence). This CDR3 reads CASSRDSLDSYEQYF. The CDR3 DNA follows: TGTGCCAGTAGTCGGGACAGCTTGGATTCCTACGAGCAGTACTTC.

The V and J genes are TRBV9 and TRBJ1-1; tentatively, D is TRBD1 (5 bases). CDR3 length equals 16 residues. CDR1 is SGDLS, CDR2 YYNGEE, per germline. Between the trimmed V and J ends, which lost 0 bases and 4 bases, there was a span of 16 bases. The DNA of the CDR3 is TGTGCCAGCAGCGTAGGCCAAGGGGCAGGTAGCACTGAAGCTTTCTTT. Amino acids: CASSVGQGAGSTEAFF.

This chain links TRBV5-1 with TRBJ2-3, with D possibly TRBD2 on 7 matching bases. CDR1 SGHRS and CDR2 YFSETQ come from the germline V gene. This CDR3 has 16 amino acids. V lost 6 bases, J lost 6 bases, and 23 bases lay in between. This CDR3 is CASTIANAGARDTQYF. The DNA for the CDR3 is TGCGCCAGCACCATTGCGAACGCGGGGGCGAGGGATACGCAGTATTTT. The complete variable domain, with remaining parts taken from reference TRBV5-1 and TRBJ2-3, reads KAGVTQTPRYLIKTRGQQVTLSCSPISGHRSVSWYQQTPGQGLQFLFEYFSETQRNKGNFPGRFSGRQFSNSRSEMNVSTLELGDSALYLCASTIANAGARDTQYFGPGTRLTVL.

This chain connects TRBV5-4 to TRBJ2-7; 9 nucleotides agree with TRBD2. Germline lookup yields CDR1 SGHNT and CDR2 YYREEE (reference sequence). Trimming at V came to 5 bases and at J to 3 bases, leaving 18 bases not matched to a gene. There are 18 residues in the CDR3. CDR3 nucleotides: TGTGCCAGCAGGCACGACGGGACTAGCCCGGGAGAAATCTACGAGCAGTACTTC. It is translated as CASRHDGTSPGEIYEQYF.

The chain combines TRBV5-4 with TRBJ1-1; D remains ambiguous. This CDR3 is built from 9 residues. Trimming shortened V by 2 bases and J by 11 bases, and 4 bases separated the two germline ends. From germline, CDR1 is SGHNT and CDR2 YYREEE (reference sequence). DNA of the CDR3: TGTGCCAGCAGCTTAGAGGCTTTCTTT. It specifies CASSLEAFF.

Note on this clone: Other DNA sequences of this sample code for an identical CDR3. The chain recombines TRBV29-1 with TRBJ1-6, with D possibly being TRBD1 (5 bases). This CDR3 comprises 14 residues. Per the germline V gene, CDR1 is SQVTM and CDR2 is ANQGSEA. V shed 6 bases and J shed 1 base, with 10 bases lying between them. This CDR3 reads CSVREGSYNSPLHF. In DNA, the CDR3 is TGCAGCGTAAGGGAGGGGTCCTATAATTCACCCCTCCACTTT.

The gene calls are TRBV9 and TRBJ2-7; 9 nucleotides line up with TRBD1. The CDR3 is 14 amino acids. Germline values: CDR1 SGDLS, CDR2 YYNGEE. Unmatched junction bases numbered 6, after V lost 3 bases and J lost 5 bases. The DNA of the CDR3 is TGTGCCAGCAGCGCCCGGACAGGGGACAACGAGCAGTACTTC. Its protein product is CASSARTGDNEQYF.

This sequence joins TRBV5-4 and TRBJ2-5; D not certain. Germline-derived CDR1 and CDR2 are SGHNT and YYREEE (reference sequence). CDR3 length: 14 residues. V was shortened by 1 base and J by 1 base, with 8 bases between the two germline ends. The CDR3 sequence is CASSLRGFQETQYF. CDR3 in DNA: TGTGCCAGCAGCTTGCGAGGATTCCAAGAGACCCAGTACTTC. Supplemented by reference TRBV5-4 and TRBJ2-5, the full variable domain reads ETGVTQSPTHLIKTRGQQVTLRCSSQSGHNTVSWYQQALGQGPQFIFQYYREEENGRGNFPPRFSGLQFPNYSSELNVNALELDDSALYLCASSLRGFQETQYFGPGTRLLVL.

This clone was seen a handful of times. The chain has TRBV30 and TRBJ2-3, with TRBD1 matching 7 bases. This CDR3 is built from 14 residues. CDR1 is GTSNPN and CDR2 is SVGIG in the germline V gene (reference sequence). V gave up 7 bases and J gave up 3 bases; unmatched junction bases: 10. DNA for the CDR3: TGTGCCTCAGACTGGGACAGCAGAACAGATACGCAGTATTTT. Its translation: CASDWDSRTDTQYF.

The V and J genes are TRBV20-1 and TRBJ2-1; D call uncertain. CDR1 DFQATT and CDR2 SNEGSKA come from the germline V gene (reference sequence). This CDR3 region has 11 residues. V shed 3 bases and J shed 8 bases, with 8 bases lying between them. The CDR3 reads CSARSGYEQFF. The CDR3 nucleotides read TGCAGTGCTAGGTCCGGGTATGAGCAGTTCTTC.

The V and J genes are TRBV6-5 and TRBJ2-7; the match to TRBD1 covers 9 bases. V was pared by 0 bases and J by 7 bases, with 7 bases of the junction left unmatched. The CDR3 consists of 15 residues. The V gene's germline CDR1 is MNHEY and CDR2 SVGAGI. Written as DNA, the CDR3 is TGTGCCAGCAGTTACTCCGGGACAGGGTCAGGGGAGCAGTACTTC. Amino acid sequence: CASSYSGTGSGEQYF.

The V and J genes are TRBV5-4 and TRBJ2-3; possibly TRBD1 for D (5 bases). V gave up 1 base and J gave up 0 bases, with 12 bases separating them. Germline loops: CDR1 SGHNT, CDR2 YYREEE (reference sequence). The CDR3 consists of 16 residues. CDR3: CASSLMGQISTDTQYF. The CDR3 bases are TGTGCCAGCAGCTTGATGGGGCAGATAAGCACAGATACGCAGTATTTT.

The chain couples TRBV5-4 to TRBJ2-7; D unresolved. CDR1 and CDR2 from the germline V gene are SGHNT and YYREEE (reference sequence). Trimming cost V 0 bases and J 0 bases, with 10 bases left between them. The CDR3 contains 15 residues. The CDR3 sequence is CASSLDPSLSYEQYF. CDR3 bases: TGTGCCAGCAGCTTGGATCCCTCACTCTCCTACGAGCAGTACTTC.

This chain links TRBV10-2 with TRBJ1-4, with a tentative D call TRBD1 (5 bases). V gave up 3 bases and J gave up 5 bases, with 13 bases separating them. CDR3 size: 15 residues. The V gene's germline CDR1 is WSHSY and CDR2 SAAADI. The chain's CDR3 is CASSDTGSENEKLFF. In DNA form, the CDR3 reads TGCGCCAGCAGTGATACAGGTTCCGAAAATGAAAAACTGTTTTTT.

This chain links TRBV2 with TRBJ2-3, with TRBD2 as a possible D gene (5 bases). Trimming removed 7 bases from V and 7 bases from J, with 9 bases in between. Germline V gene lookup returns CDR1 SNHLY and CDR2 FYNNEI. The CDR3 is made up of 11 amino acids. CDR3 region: CASMEDNTQYF. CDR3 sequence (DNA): TGTGCCAGCATGGAGGATAATACGCAGTATTTT.